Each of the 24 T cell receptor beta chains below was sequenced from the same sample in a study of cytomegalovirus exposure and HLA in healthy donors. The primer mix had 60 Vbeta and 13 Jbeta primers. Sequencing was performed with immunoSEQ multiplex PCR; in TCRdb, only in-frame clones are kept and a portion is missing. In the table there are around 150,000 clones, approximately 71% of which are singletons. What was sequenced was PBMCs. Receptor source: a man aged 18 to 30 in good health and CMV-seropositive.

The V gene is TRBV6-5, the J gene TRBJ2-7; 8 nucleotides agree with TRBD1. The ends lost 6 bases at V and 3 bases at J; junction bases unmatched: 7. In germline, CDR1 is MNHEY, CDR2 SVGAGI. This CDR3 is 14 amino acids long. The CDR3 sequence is CASRGGQERYEQYF. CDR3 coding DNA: TGTGCCAGCAGAGGGGGACAGGAGCGCTACGAGCAGTACTTC.

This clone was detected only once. The CDR3 spells CAWRSGMSLFF. The CDR3 DNA reads as TGTGCCTGGAGGAGCGGGATGTCTTTGTTCTTC. The chain combines TRBV30 with TRBJ2-1; TRBD2 aligns across 7 bases. Germline CDR1 and CDR2: GTSNPN and SVGIG (reference sequence). J gave up 15 bases and V 3 bases, and 8 bases lay outside the gene matches. The CDR3 runs to 11 residues.

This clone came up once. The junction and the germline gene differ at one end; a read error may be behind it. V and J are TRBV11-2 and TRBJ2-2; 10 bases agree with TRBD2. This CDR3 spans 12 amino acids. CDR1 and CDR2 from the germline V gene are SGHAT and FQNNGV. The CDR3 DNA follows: TGTGCCAGCAGCTTCCCCAGCGGGAGGGTGGTTTTT. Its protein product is CASSFPSGRVVF. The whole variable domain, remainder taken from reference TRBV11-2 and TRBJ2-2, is EAGVAQSPRYKIIEKRQSVAFWCNPISGHATLYWYQQILGQGPKLLIQFQNNGVVDDSQLPKDRFSAERLKGVDSTLKIQPAKLEDSAVYLCASSFPSGRVVFGEGSRLTVL.

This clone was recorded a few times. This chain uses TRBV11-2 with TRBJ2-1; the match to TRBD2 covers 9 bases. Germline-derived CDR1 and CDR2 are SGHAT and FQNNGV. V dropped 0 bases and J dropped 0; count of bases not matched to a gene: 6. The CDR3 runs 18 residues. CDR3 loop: CASSLDMGSGSSYNEQFF. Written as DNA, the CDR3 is TGTGCCAGCAGCTTAGATATGGGTAGCGGGAGCTCCTACAATGAGCAGTTCTTC.

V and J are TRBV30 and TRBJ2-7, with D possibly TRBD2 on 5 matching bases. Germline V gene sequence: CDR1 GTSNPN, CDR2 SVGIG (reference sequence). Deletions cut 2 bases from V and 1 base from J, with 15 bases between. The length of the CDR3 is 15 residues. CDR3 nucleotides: TGTGCCTGGAGTTCGGGCCGTCCGGGGTCCTACGAGCAGTACTTC. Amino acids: CAWSSGRPGSYEQYF.

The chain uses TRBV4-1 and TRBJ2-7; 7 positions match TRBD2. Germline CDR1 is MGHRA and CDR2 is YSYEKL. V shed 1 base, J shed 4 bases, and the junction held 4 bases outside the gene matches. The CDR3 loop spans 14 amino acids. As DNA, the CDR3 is TGCGCCAGCAGCCAAGTGATTAGCGGGTACGAGCAGTACTTC. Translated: CASSQVISGYEQYF.

The DNA of the CDR3 is TGTGCCTGGAGTAAAGGACACAGCTACGAGCAGTACTTC. Protein sequence: CAWSKGHSYEQYF. V and J are TRBV30 and TRBJ2-7, with D possibly TRBD1 on 5 matching bases. V lost 2 bases and J lost 3, with 11 bases in between. The CDR3 contains 13 residues. Germline lookup yields CDR1 GTSNPN and CDR2 SVGIG (reference sequence).

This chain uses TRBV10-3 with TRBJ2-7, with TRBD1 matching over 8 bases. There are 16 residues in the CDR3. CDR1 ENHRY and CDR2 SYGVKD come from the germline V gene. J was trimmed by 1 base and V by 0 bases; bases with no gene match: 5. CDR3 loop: CAISESMRTGSYEQYF. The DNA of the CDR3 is TGTGCCATCAGTGAGTCGATGCGGACAGGGTCCTACGAGCAGTACTTC.

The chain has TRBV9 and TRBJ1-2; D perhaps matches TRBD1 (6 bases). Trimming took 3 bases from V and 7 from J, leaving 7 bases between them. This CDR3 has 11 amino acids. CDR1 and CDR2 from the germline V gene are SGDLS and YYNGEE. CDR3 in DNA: TGTGCCAGCAGCGGGACAGTTGGCTACACCTTC. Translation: CASSGTVGYTF.

CDR3 DNA: TGTGCCAGCAGGCCTAGCAGGGGGCTCTACGAGCAGTACTTC. It encodes CASRPSRGLYEQYF. The gene calls are TRBV28 and TRBJ2-7, with 8 bases aligning to TRBD1. With 6 bases clipped from V and 3 bases from J, the junction kept 7 bases outside the gene matches. In germline, CDR1 is MDHEN, CDR2 SYDVKM. The CDR3 length is 14 residues.

The CDR3 loop reads CASSPPFSLIGRTAGGYTF. CDR3 sequence (DNA): TGTGCCAGCAGTCCCCCCTTTAGTCTCATCGGGAGGACGGCTGGTGGCTACACCTTC. The V gene is TRBV28, the J gene TRBJ1-2; D is ambiguous. CDR1 is MDHEN and CDR2 is SYDVKM in the germline V gene. This CDR3 spans 19 amino acids. Trimming took 5 bases from V and 7 from J, leaving 32 bases between them.

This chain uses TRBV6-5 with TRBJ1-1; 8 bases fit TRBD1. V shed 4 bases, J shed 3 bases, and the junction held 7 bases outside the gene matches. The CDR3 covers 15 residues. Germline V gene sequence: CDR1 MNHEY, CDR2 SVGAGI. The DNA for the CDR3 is TGTGCCAGCAGTTTAAAAGGACAGGGCGACACTGAAGCTTTCTTT. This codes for CASSLKGQGDTEAFF.

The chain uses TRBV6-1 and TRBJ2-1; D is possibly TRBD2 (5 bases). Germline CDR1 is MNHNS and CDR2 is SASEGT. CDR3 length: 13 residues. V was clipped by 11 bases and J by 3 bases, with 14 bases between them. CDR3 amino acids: CAGDGGDYNEQFF. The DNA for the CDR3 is TGTGCCGGCGACGGAGGTGACTACAATGAGCAGTTCTTC.

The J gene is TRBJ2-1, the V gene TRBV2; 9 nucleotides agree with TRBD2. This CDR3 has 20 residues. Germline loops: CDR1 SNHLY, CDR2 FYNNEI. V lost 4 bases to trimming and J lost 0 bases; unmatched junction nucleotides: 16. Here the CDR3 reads CASSGLMSGRIPSSYNEQFF. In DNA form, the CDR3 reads TGTGCCAGCAGTGGCCTGATGAGCGGGAGGATTCCGAGCTCCTACAATGAGCAGTTCTTC.

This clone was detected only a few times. The CDR3: CASKREQSTDTQYF. The CDR3 coding sequence is TGCGCCAGCAAGCGGGAGCAGAGCACAGATACGCAGTATTTT. The chain employs TRBV10-2 and TRBJ2-3; 8 bases match TRBD2. Per germline, CDR1 WSHSY and CDR2 SAAADI. Losses at the gene ends were 7 bases for V and 0 bases for J; bases not matched to a gene: 3. The CDR3 extends over 14 amino acids.

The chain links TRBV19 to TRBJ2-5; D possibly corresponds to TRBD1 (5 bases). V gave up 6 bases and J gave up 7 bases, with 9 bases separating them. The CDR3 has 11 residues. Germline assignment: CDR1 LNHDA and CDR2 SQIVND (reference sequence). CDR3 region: CASSNRGTQYF. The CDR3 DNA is TGTGCCAGTAGCAATAGGGGGACCCAGTACTTC.

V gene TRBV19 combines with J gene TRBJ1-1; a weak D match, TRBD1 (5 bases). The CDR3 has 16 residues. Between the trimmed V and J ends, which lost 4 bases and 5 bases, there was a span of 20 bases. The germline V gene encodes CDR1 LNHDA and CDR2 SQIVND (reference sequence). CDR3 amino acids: CASSTPGDYKSTEAFF. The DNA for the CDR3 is TGTGCCAGTAGTACCCCTGGGGACTATAAATCGACTGAAGCTTTCTTT.

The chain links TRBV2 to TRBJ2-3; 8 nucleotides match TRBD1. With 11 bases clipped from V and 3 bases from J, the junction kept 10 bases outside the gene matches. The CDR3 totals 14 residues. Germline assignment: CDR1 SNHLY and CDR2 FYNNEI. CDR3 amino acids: CASPQGAGTDTQYF. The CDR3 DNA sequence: TGTGCCTCCCCGCAGGGGGCTGGGACAGATACGCAGTATTTT.

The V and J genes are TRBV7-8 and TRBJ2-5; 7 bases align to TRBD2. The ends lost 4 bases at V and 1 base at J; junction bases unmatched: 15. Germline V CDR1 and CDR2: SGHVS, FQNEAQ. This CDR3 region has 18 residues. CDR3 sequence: CASSSFHQAGVVQETQYF. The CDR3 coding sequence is TGTGCCAGCAGCTCCTTTCACCAGGCGGGAGTAGTCCAAGAGACCCAGTACTTC. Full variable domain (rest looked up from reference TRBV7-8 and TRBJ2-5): GAGVSQSPRYKVAKRGQDVALRCDPISGHVSLFWYQQALGQGPEFLTYFQNEAQLDKSGLPSDRFFAERPEGSVSTLKIQRTQQEDSAVYLCASSSFHQAGVVQETQYFGPGTRLLVL.

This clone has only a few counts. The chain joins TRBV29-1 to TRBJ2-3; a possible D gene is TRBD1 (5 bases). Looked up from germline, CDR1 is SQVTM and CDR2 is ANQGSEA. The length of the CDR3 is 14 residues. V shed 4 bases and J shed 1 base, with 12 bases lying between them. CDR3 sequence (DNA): TGCAGCGTTGTCGTCCAGGGTGGCACAGATACGCAGTATTTT. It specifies CSVVVQGGTDTQYF.

The CDR3 protein is CASSEPTSGRDYEQYF. For the CDR3, the DNA is TGTGCCAGCAGTGAACCGACTAGCGGGAGGGACTACGAGCAGTACTTC. The chain recombines TRBV2 with TRBJ2-7; 14 nucleotides line up with TRBD2. Germline V lookup: CDR1 SNHLY, CDR2 FYNNEI. The CDR3 contains 16 residues. Unmatched junction bases numbered 3, after V lost 2 bases and J lost 3 bases. Based on the CDR3 plus reference TRBV2 and TRBJ2-7, the full variable domain is EPEVTQTPSHQVTQMGQEVILRCVPISNHLYFYWYRQILGQKVEFLVSFYNNEISEKSEIFDDQFSVERPDGSNFTLKIRSTKLEDSAMYFCASSEPTSGRDYEQYFGPGTRLTVT.

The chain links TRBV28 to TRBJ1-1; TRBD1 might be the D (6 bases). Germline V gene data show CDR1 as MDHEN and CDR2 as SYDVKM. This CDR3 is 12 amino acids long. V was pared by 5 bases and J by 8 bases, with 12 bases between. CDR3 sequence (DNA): TGTGCCAGCAGTACTCAGGGGCGCGAAGCTTTCTTT. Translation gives CASSTQGREAFF.

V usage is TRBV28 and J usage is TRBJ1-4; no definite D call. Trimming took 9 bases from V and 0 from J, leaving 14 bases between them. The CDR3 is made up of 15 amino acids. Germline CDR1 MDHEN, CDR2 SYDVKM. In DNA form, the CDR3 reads TGTGCCAGTCAGCGCGCTACCGCAACTAATGAAAAACTGTTTTTT. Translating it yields CASQRATATNEKLFF.

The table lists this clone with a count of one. The CDR3 sequence: CASRGGWSTDTQYF. CDR3 DNA: TGTGCCAGCAGGGGGGGGTGGAGCACAGATACGCAGTATTTT. The chain combines TRBV6-5 with TRBJ2-3; 7 nucleotides agree with TRBD2. The CDR3 has 14 amino acids. Germline-derived CDR1 and CDR2 are MNHEY and SVGAGI. J was trimmed by 0 bases and V by 6 bases; bases with no gene match: 3.